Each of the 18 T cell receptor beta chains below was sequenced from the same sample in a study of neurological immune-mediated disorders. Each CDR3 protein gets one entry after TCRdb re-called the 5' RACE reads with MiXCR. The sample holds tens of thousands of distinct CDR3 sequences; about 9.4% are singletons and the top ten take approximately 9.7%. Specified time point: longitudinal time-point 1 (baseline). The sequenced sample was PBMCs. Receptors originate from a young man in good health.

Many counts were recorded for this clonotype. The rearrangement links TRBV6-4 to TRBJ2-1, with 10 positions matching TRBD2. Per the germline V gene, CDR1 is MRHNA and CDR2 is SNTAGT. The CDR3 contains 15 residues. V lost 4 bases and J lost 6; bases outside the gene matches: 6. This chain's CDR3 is CASSVEAGGGNEQFF. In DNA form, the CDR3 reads TGTGCCAGCAGTGTCGAAGCGGGAGGGGGCAATGAGCAGTTCTTC.

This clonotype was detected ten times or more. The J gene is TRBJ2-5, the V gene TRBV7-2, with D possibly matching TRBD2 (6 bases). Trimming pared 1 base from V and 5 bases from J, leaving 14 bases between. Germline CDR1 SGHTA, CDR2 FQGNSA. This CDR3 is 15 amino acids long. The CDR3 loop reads CASSLDGSVEETQYF. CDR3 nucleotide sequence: TGTGCCAGCAGCTTAGACGGGAGCGTGGAGGAGACCCAGTACTTC.

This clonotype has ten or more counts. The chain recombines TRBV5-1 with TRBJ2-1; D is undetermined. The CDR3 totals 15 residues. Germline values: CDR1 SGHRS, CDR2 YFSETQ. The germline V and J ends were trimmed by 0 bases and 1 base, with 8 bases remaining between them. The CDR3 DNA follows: TGCGCCAGCAGCTTGGTACCGGAATCCTACAATGAGCAGTTCTTC. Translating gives CASSLVPESYNEQFF.

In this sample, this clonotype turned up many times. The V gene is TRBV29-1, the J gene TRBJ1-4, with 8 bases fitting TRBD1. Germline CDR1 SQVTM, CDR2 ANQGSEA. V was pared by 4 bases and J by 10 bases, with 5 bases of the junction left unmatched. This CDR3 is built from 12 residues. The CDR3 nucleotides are TGCAGCGTTGCAGGACAGGGAGGAAAACTGTTTTTT. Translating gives CSVAGQGGKLFF.

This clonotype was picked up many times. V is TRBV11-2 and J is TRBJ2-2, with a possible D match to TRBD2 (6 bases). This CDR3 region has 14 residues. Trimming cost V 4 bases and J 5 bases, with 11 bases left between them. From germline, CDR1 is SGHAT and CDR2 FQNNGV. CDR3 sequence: CASSWAGGTGELFF. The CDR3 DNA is TGTGCCAGCAGCTGGGCAGGAGGGACCGGGGAGCTGTTTTTT.

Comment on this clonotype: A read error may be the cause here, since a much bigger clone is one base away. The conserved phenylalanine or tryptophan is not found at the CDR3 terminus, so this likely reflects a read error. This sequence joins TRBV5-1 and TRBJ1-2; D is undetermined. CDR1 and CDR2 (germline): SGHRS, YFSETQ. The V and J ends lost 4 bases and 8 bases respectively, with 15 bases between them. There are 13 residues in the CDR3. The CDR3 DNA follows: TGCGCCAGCAGCCAGGACGGGATAGGAGGCTACACCATC. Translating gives CASSQDGIGGYTI.

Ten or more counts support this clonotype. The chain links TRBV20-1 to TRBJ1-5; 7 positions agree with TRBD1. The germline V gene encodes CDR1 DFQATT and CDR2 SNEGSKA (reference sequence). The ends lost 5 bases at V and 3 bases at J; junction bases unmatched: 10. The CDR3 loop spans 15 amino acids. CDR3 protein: CSAGKTGWVNQPQHF. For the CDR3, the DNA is TGCAGTGCTGGAAAGACAGGGTGGGTCAATCAGCCCCAGCATTTT.

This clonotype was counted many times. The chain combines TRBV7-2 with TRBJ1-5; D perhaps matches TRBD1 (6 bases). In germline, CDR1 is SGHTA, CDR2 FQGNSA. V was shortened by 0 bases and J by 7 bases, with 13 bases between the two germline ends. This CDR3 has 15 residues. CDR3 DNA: TGTGCCAGCAGCTTAGCGCTGGGGGCAGGACAGCCCCAGCATTTT. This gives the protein CASSLALGAGQPQHF.

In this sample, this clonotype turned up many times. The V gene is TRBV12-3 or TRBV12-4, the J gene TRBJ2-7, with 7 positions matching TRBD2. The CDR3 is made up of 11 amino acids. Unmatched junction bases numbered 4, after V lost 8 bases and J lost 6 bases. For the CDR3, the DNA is TGTGCCAGCGGGAGGGGAGGCGAGCAGTACTTC. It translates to CASGRGGEQYF.

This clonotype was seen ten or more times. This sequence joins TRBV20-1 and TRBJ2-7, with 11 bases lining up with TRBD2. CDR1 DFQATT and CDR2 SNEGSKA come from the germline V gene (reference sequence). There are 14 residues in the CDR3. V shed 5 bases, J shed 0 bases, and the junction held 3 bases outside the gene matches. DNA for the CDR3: TGCAGTGCTCCGACTAGCGGGACCTCCTACGAGCAGTACTTC. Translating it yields CSAPTSGTSYEQYF.

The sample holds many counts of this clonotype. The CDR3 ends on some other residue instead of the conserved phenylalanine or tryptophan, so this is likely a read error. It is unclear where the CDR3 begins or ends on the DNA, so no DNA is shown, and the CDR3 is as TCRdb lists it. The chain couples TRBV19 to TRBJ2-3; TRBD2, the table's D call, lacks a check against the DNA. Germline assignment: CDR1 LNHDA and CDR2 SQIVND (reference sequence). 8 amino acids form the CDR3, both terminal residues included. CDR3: CARGPPPG.

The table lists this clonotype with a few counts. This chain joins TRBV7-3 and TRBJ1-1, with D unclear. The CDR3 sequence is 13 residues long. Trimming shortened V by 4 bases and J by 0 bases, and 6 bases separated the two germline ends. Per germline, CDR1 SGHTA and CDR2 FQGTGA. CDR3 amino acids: CASSSFMNTEAFF. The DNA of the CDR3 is TGTGCCAGCAGCTCGTTCATGAACACTGAAGCTTTCTTT. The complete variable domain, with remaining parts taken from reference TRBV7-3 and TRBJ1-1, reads GAGVSQTPSNKVTEKGKYVELRCDPISGHTALYWYRQSLGQGPEFLIYFQGTGAADDSGLPNDRFFAVRPEGSVSTLKIQRTERGDSAVYLCASSSFMNTEAFFGQGTRLTVV.

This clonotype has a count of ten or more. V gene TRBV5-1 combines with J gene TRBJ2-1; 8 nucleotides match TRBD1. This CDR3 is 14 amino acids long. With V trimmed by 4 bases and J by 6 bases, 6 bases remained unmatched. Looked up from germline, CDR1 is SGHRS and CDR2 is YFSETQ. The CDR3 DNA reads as TGCGCCAGCAGCCTAGGACAGGGACCCAATGAGCAGTTCTTC. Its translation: CASSLGQGPNEQFF.

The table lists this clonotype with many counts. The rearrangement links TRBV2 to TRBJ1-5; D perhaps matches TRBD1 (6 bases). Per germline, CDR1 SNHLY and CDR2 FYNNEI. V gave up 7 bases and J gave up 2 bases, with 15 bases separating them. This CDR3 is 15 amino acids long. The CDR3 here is CASTSRGPGNQPQHF. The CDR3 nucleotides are TGTGCCAGCACGTCCAGGGGACCTGGCAATCAGCCCCAGCATTTT.

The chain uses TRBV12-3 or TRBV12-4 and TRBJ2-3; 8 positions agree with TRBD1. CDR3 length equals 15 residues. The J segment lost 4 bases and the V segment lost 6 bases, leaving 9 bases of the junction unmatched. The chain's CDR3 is CASSLDRDMADTQYF. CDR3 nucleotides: TGTGCCAGCAGCTTGGACAGGGATATGGCAGATACGCAGTATTTT.

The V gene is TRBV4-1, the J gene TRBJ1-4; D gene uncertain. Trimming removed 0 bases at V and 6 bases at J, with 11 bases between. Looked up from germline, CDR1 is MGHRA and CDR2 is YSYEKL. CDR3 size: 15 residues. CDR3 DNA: TGCGCCAGCAGCCAAGACAGGCGCCCTTATGAAAAACTGTTTTTT. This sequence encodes CASSQDRRPYEKLFF.

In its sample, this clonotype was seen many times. The CDR3 nucleotides read TGTGCCAGCAGTGGGACTAGCGGAACCCAAGAGACCCAGTACTTC. It translates to CASSGTSGTQETQYF. The chain carries TRBV9 and TRBJ2-5; 11 bases match TRBD2. Per the germline V gene, CDR1 is SGDLS and CDR2 is YYNGEE. V trimming: 5 bases; J trimming: 1 base; junction bases outside the gene matches: 4. CDR3 length: 15 amino acids.

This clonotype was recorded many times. CDR3 coding DNA: TGTGCCAGCTCACCCCTAGTCTCTGGGGGCACAGATACGCAGTATTTT. This gives the protein CASSPLVSGGTDTQYF. The chain joins TRBV18 to TRBJ2-3; D unresolved. The CDR3 extends over 16 amino acids. Looked up from germline, CDR1 is KGHSH and CDR2 is LQKENI. Trimming took 3 bases from V and 1 from J, leaving 14 bases between them.